The rows below give T cell receptor beta chains drawn from one sample of a study of shared clonotypes between healthy human individuals. Measured with immunoSEQ multiplex PCR; TCRdb has only the in-frame clones, and not every one. The data show about 1 million clones, with about 80% seen just once and 1.4% to 1.5% held by the top ten. The material sequenced was memory CD4+ T cells sorted from blood. All receptors come from a man between 18 and 29 years old in good health. The CDR3 runs from the conserved cysteine through the conserved F or W. D genes are given only for firm matches. The size entry is marked missing in some rows and otherwise reads once, few, many or a size class.

d_call: TRBD2; j_call: TRBJ2-1; clone_size: -; v_call: TRBV19; cdr3_aa: CASSSLAGWGEQFF; cdr3_nt: TGTGCCAGTAGTAGTCTAGCGGGGTGGGGTGAGCAGTTCTTC
d_call: -; j_call: TRBJ2-6; clone_size: -; v_call: TRBV5-1; cdr3_aa: CASRAAISGANVLTF; cdr3_nt: TGCGCCAGCAGGGCAGCTATTTCTGGGGCCAACGTCCTGACTTTC
d_call: TRBD1; j_call: TRBJ2-3; clone_size: -; v_call: TRBV18; cdr3_aa: CASSPPQGGGTDTQYF; cdr3_nt: TGTGCCAGCTCACCACCACAGGGGGGTGGCACAGATACGCAGTATTTT
d_call: -; j_call: TRBJ2-5; clone_size: -; v_call: TRBV5-5; cdr3_aa: CASSPQGGAQETQYF; cdr3_nt: TGTGCCAGCAGCCCCCAGGGCGGGGCCCAAGAGACCCAGTACTTC
d_call: TRBD1; j_call: TRBJ1-3; clone_size: -; v_call: TRBV6-6; cdr3_aa: CASTSTGGVSGNTIYF; cdr3_nt: TGTGCCAGCACCTCAACAGGGGGCGTCTCTGGAAACACCATATATTTT
d_call: TRBD2; j_call: TRBJ2-7; clone_size: -; v_call: TRBV5-5; cdr3_aa: CASSLGVSSGGDEQYF; cdr3_nt: TGTGCCAGCAGCTTAGGTGTCTCTAGCGGAGGCGACGAGCAGTACTTC
d_call: TRBD1; j_call: TRBJ1-4; clone_size: once; v_call: TRBV18; cdr3_aa: CASSPPDRASHEKLFF; cdr3_nt: TGTGCCAGCTCACCACCTGACAGGGCATCACATGAAAAACTGTTTTTT
d_call: TRBD1; j_call: TRBJ1-2; clone_size: -; v_call: TRBV18; cdr3_aa: CASSPTEQGLGYTF; cdr3_nt: TGTGCCAGCTCACCAACCGAACAGGGGCTTGGCTACACCTTC
d_call: TRBD2; j_call: TRBJ2-2; clone_size: -; v_call: TRBV6-1; cdr3_aa: CASSHGGANTGELFF; cdr3_nt: TGTGCCAGCAGCCACGGGGGGGCGAACACCGGGGAGCTGTTTTTT
d_call: TRBD1; j_call: TRBJ1-4; clone_size: -; v_call: TRBV11-2; cdr3_aa: CASSLGTHRGTNEKLFF; cdr3_nt: TGTGCCAGCAGCTTAGGAACACACAGGGGAACTAATGAAAAACTGTTTTTT
d_call: TRBD2; j_call: TRBJ2-5; clone_size: -; v_call: TRBV5-6; cdr3_aa: CASSFGRGGRQETQYF; cdr3_nt: TGTGCCAGCAGCTTCGGTCGGGGGGGCCGACAAGAGACCCAGTACTTC